This T cell receptor (beta chain) was sequenced in a study of metastatic and nonmetastatic thyroid tumors. Study background: For malignant and benign thyroid patients, tumor or nodule tissue and blood were the sources whose repertoires were compared.

Original methodology: Between-group CDR3 differences, defined by clinicopathological status, yielded a distant-metastasis classifier for papillary thyroid cancer. TCRdb re-called clones from the PCR reads using MiXCR. The V and J calls were determined by TCRdb, not by the authors. The sample has some 55,000 clones; 25% to 30% are singletons. This clone was recorded at least ten times. Its matching antigen is unknown. Each patient went into thyroid surgery without having received any treatment. Notes on the study in general: Within blood and tumor, benign nodules reportedly had significantly lower TCR beta diversity than malignant thyroid tumors did.

CDR1 is LNHDA and CDR2 is SQIVND in the germline V gene (reference sequence). V lost 5 bases and J lost 0, with 14 bases in between. This CDR3 is built from 16 residues. The chain links TRBV19 to TRBJ2-4; D gene uncertain. Sequencing was performed on blood. The receptor's source is a female donor with papillary thyroid cancer or a benign thyroid nodule (not recorded which). Some clones in this sample may be carry-over from other donors' samples. The CDR3 sequence is CASSLRPWEAKNIQYF. CDR3 nucleotide sequence: TGTGCCAGTAGTTTGCGGCCATGGGAAGCCAAAAACATTCAGTACTTC.